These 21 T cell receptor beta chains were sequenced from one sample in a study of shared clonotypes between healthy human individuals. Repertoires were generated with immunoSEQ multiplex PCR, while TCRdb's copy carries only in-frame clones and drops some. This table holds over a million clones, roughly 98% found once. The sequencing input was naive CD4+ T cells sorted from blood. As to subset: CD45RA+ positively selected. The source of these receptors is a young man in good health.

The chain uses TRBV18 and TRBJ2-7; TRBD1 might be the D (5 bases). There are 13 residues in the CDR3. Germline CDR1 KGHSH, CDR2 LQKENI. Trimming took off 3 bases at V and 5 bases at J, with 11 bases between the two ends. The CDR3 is CASSPPGSNEQYF. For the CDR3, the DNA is TGTGCCAGCTCACCCCCAGGGTCGAACGAGCAGTACTTC.

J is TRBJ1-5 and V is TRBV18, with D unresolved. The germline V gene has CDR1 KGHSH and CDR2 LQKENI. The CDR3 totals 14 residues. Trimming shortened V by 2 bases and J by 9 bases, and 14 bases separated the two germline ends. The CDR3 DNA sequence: TGTGCCAGCTCACCATCGGCAGGTGAAGGGCCCCAGCATTTT. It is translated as CASSPSAGEGPQHF.

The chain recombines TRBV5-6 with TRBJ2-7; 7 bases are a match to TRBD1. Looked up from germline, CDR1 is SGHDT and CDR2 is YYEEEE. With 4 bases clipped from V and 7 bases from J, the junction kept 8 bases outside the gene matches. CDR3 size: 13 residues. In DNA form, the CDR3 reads TGTGCCAGCAGCGTAGACAGGGTATCGGAGCAGTACTTC. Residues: CASSVDRVSEQYF.

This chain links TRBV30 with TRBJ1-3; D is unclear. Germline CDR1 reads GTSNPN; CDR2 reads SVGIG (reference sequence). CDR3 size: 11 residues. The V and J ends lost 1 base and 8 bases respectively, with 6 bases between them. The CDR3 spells CAWSGPDTIYF. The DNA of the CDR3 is TGTGCCTGGAGTGGACCGGACACCATATATTTT. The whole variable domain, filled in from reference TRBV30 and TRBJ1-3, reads SQTIHQWPATLVQPVGSPLSLECTVEGTSNPNLYWYRQAAGRGLQLLFYSVGIGQISSEVPQNLSASRPQDRQFILSSKKLLLSDSGFYLCAWSGPDTIYFGEGSWLTVV.

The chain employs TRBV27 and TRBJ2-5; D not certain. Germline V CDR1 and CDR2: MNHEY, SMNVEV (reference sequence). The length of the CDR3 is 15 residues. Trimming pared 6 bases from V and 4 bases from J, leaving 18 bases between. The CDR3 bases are TGTGCCAGCAGACTAAGGCGGTACGGTAGAGAGACCCAGTACTTC. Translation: CASRLRRYGRETQYF.

The CDR3, as DNA: TGTGCCAGCAGTTTAATTGACCGTTACTCCTACGAGCAGTACTTC. Translation: CASSLIDRYSYEQYF. The chain employs TRBV28 and TRBJ2-7; D gene uncertain. The CDR3 length is 15 residues. The germline V gene has CDR1 MDHEN and CDR2 SYDVKM. V was pared by 2 bases and J by 0 bases, with 11 bases between.

CDR3 DNA: TGTGCCAGCAGCTTAGAGGTTCGGACACCCAAGTTCTTC. Its protein product is CASSLEVRTPKFF. This chain links TRBV7-8 with TRBJ2-1; D might be TRBD1 (5 bases). The CDR3 has 13 residues. Germline loops: CDR1 SGHVS, CDR2 FQNEAQ. The V gene lost 1 base and the J gene lost 14 bases, with 15 bases spanning the gap.

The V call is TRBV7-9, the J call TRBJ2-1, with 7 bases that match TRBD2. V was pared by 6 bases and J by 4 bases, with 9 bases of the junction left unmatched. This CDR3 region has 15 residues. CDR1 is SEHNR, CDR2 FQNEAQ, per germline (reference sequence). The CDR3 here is CASSPTGGKYNEQFF. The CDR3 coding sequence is TGTGCCAGCAGTCCTACGGGAGGCAAATACAATGAGCAGTTCTTC. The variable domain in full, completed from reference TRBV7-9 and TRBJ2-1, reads DTGVSQNPRHKITKRGQNVTFRCDPISEHNRLYWYRQTLGQGPEFLTYFQNEAQLEKSRLLSDRFSAERPKGSFSTLEIQRTEQGDSAMYLCASSPTGGKYNEQFFGPGTRLTVL.

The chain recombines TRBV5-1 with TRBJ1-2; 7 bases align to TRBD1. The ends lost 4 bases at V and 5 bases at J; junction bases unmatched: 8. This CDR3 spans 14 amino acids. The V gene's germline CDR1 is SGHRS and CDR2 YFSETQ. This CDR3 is CASSDSGTAYGYTF. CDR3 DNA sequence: TGCGCCAGCAGCGACTCGGGGACAGCTTATGGCTACACCTTC.

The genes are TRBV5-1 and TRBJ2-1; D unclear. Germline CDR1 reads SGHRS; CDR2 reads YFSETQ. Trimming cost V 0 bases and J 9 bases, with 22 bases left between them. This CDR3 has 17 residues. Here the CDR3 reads CASSLEIGWVPQGEQFF. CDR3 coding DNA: TGCGCCAGCAGCTTGGAGATAGGGTGGGTTCCTCAAGGTGAGCAGTTCTTC.

CDR3 region: CSAIDTVNTEAFF. The CDR3 DNA sequence: TGCAGTGCGATCGACACCGTGAACACTGAAGCTTTCTTT. The chain is built from TRBV29-1 and TRBJ1-1, with D unresolved. This CDR3 is built from 13 residues. The germline gives CDR1 SQVTM, CDR2 ANQGSEA.

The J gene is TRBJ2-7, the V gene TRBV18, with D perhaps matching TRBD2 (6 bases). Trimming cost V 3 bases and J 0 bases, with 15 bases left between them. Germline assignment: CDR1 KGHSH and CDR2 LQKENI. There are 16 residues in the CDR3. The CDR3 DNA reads TGTGCCAGCTCACCCCCGGGACTCCTAAGCTCCTACGAGCAGTACTTC. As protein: CASSPPGLLSSYEQYF.

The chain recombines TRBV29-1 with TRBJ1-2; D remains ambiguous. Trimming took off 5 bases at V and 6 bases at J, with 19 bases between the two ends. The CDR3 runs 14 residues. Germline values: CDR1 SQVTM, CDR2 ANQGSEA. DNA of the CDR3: TGCAGCGTTAATATAAACGTCCTCCGGAATGGCTACACCTTC. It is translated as CSVNINVLRNGYTF.

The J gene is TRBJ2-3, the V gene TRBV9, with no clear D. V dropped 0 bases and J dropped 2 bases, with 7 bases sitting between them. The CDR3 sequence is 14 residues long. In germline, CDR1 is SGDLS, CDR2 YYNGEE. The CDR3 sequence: CASSVALTTDTQYF. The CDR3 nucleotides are TGTGCCAGCAGCGTAGCTTTAACCACAGATACGCAGTATTTT. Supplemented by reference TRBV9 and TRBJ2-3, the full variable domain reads DSGVTQTPKHLITATGQRVTLRCSPRSGDLSVYWYQQSLDQGLQFLIQYYNGEERAKGNILERFSAQQFPDLHSELNLSSLELGDSALYFCASSVALTTDTQYFGPGTRLTVL.

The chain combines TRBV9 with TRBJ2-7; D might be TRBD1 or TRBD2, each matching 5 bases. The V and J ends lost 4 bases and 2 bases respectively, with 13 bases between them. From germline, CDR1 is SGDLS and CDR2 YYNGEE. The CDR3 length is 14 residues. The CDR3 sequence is CASSPRGAAYEQYF. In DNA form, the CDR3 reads TGTGCCAGCAGCCCCCGAGGGGCTGCCTACGAGCAGTACTTC.

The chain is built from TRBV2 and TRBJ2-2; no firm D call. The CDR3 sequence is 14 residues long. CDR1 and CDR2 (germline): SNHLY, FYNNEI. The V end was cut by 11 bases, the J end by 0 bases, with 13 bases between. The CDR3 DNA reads TGTGCCGGAACTCTTCGCTCGAACACCGGGGAGCTGTTTTTT. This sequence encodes CAGTLRSNTGELFF.

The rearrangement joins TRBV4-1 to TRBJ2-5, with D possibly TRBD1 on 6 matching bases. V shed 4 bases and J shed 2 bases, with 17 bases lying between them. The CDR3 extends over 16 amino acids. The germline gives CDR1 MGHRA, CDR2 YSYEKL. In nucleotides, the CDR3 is TGCGCCAGCAGCCCCGATCAACAGGGCTTACAAGAGACCCAGTACTTC. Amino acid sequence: CASSPDQQGLQETQYF.

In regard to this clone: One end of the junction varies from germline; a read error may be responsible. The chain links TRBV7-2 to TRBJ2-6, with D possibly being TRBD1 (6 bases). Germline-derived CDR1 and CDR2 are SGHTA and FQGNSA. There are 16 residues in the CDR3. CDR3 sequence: CASSLGGRSGANVLTF. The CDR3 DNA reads TGTGCCAGCAGCTTAGGGGGGCGCTCTGGAGCCAACGTCCTGACTTTC.

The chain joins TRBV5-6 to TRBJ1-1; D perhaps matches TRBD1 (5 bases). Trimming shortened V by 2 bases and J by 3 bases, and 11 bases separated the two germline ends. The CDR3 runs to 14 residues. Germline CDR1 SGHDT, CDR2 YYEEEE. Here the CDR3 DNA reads TGTGCCAGCAGCTTAGGGACGGGCTACACTGAAGCTTTCTTT. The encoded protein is CASSLGTGYTEAFF.

The CDR3 nucleotides are TGCGCCAGCAGCTTGGCCCCCGGAATGGTCCAGGATGACTATGGCTACACCTTC. This codes for CASSLAPGMVQDDYGYTF. The J gene is TRBJ1-2, the V gene TRBV5-1; D is unresolved. V was cut by 0 bases and J by 3 bases, with 21 bases left in between. Per the germline V gene, CDR1 is SGHRS and CDR2 is YFSETQ. This CDR3 has 18 amino acids.

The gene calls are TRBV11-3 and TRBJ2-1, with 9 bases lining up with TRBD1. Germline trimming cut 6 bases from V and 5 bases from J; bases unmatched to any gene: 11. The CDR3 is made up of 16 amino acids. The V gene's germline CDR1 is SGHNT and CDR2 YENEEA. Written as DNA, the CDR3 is TGTGCCAGCAGTCCCTCCGGGACAGGGTACCACAATGAGCAGTTCTTC. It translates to CASSPSGTGYHNEQFF.